These 7 T cell receptor beta chains came from one sample sequenced in a study of beta chain features in type 1 diabetes. Expressed TCRB transcripts were sequenced because the entire RNA isolate underwent reverse transcription. TCRdb's table, derived via immunoSEQ multiplex PCR, lists solely in-frame clones and lacks some. Among 200,000 to 250,000 clones listed, over 11% were seen once. These receptors have no identified antigens. Broader study findings: Type 1 diabetes patients had moderately but significantly shorter TCRB CDR3s in all four CD4+ subsets.

Sequenced sample: naive CD4+ T cells from blood. Every receptor here comes from a man aged 25-45 years with type 1 diabetes.

This rearrangement joins TRBV4-1 to TRBJ2-6; 7 bases are a match to TRBD1. Losses at the gene ends were 0 bases for V and 0 bases for J; bases not matched to a gene: 2. The CDR3 totals 17 residues. Per the germline V gene, CDR1 is MGHRA and CDR2 is YSYEKL. The CDR3 loop is CASSQEGQYSGANVLTF. CDR3 in DNA: TGCGCCAGCAGCCAAGAGGGACAGTACTCTGGGGCCAACGTCCTGACTTTC.

The CDR3 sequence: CATSNRGTDTEAFF. As DNA, the CDR3 is TGTGCCACCAGCAATCGGGGGACGGACACTGAAGCTTTCTTT. The chain links TRBV15 to TRBJ1-1, with a weak D call TRBD1 (5 bases). The CDR3 sequence is 14 residues long. Germline V CDR1 and CDR2: LNHNV, YYDKDF (reference sequence). Trimming shortened V by 4 bases and J by 3 bases, and 12 bases separated the two germline ends. Combining the CDR3 with reference TRBV15 and TRBJ1-1 gives the whole variable domain DAMVIQNPRYQVTQFGKPVTLSCSQTLNHNVMYWYQQKSSQAPKLLFHYYDKDFNNEADTPDNFQSRRPNTSFCFLDIRSPGLGDTAMYLCATSNRGTDTEAFFGQGTRLTVV.

This clone was picked up a small number of times. V gene TRBV11-2 combines with J gene TRBJ1-1, with D unclear. Deletions cut 3 bases from V and 0 bases from J, with 5 bases between. The CDR3 has 13 residues. The germline V gene has CDR1 SGHAT and CDR2 FQNNGV. The CDR3 loop reads CASSFAVNTEAFF. Written as DNA, the CDR3 is TGTGCCAGCAGCTTCGCGGTGAACACTGAAGCTTTCTTT.

In DNA form, the CDR3 reads TGTGCCAGCAGCTTAGTGACAGGGGGCATAGAGACCCAGTACTTC. The encoded protein is CASSLVTGGIETQYF. V usage is TRBV5-6 and J usage is TRBJ2-5; TRBD1 matches at 10 bases. Trimming removed 2 bases from V and 4 bases from J; junction bases left unmatched: 5. The CDR3 is made up of 15 amino acids. The germline gives CDR1 SGHDT, CDR2 YYEEEE.

The rearrangement joins TRBV4-1 to TRBJ1-4; 7 bases fit TRBD1. The ends lost 2 bases at V and 3 bases at J; junction bases unmatched: 9. From germline, CDR1 is MGHRA and CDR2 YSYEKL. This CDR3 region has 17 residues. This CDR3 is CASSQRQGPYSNEKLFF. The DNA of the CDR3 is TGCGCCAGCAGCCAAAGACAGGGACCCTACTCTAATGAAAAACTGTTTTTT.

This clone has only a few counts. V gene TRBV30 combines with J gene TRBJ2-2; 7 bases align to TRBD1. V trimming: 3 bases; J trimming: 4 bases; junction bases outside the gene matches: 8. Germline V gene sequence: CDR1 GTSNPN, CDR2 SVGIG (reference sequence). This CDR3 contains 15 residues. CDR3 loop: CAWRRQGPSTGELFF. The CDR3 bases are TGTGCCTGGAGACGACAGGGACCGAGCACCGGGGAGCTGTTTTTT. Looking up the rest from reference TRBV30 and TRBJ2-2 gives the full variable domain: SQTIHQWPATLVQPVGSPLSLECTVEGTSNPNLYWYRQAAGRGLQLLFYSVGIGQISSEVPQNLSASRPQDRQFILSSKKLLLSDSGFYLCAWRRQGPSTGELFFGEGSRLTVL.

The chain has TRBV5-4 and TRBJ2-3, with 10 bases lining up with TRBD2. The CDR3 length is 15 residues. Germline-derived CDR1 and CDR2 are SGHNT and YYREEE (reference sequence). With V trimmed by 3 bases and J by 2 bases, 3 bases remained unmatched. The DNA of the CDR3 is TGTGCCAGCAGCTCTGGACTAGCGGTCACAGATACGCAGTATTTT. Residues: CASSSGLAVTDTQYF.